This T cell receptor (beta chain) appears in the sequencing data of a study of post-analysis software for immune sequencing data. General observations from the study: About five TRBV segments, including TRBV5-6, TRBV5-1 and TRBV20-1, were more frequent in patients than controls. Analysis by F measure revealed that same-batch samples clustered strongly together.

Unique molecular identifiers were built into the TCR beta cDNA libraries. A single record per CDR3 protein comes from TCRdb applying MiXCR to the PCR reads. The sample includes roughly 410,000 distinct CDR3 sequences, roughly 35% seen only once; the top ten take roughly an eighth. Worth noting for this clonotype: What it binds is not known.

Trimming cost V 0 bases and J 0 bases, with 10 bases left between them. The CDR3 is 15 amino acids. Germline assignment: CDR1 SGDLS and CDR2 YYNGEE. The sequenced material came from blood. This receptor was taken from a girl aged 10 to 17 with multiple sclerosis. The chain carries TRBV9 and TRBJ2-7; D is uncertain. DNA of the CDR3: TGTGCCAGCAGCGTAGGGTCTTCCAGCTCCTACGAGCAGTACTTC. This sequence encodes CASSVGSSSSYEQYF.